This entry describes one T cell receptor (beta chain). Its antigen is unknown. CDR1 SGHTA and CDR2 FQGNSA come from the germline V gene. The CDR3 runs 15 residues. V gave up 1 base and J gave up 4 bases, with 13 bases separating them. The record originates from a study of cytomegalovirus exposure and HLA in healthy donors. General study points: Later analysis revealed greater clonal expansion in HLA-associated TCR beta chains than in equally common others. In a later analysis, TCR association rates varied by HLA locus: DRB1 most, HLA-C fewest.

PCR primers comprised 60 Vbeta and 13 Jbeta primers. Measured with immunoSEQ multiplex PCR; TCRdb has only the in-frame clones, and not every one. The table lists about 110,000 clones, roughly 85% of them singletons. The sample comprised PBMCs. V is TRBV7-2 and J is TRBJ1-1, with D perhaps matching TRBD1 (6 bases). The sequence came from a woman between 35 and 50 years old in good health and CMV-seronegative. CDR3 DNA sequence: TGTGCCAGCAGCTTAGGGGGAGGGGGAAGCACTGAAGCTTTCTTT. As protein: CASSLGGGGSTEAFF.